The 21 T cell receptor beta chains listed next were all sequenced from one sample in a study of shared T cell receptors in the human thymus. Measured with immunoSEQ multiplex PCR; TCRdb has only the in-frame clones, and not every one. Of about 730,000 clones listed, over 75% are singletons. These data were likewise used in another study, on human thymus T cells.

The sequencing sample was made of thymocytes. All receptors come from a girl in the first two years of life with a congenital heart defect.

This clone was counted a single time. This chain links TRBV5-1 with TRBJ2-2, with TRBD1 identical over 7 bases. CDR3 length: 14 residues. After removal of 4 bases from V and 6 bases from J, the junction contained 6 bases not matched to a gene. The V gene's germline CDR1 is SGHRS and CDR2 YFSETQ. The CDR3 protein is CASSPQGHPGELFF. DNA for the CDR3: TGCGCCAGCAGCCCACAGGGGCATCCCGGGGAGCTGTTTTTT. Full variable domain (outside the CDR3, taken from reference TRBV5-1 and TRBJ2-2): KAGVTQTPRYLIKTRGQQVTLSCSPISGHRSVSWYQQTPGQGLQFLFEYFSETQRNKGNFPGRFSGRQFSNSRSEMNVSTLELGDSALYLCASSPQGHPGELFFGEGSRLTVL.

The chain recombines TRBV7-9 with TRBJ1-1, with TRBD1 as a possible D gene (5 bases). The germline V gene has CDR1 SEHNR and CDR2 FQNEAQ (reference sequence). Trimming took off 4 bases at V and 3 bases at J, with 9 bases between the two ends. The CDR3 is 13 amino acids. CDR3 in DNA: TGTGCCAGCAGCTCGGGGGTGGACACTGAAGCTTTCTTT. Its protein is CASSSGVDTEAFF. Combining the CDR3 with reference TRBV7-9 and TRBJ1-1 gives the whole variable domain DTGVSQNPRHKITKRGQNVTFRCDPISEHNRLYWYRQTLGQGPEFLTYFQNEAQLEKSRLLSDRFSAERPKGSFSTLEIQRTEQGDSAMYLCASSSGVDTEAFFGQGTRLTVV.

This chain links TRBV2 with TRBJ1-1, with TRBD1 matching over 7 bases. With V trimmed by 10 bases and J by 3 bases, 14 bases remained unmatched. The V gene's germline CDR1 is SNHLY and CDR2 FYNNEI. This CDR3 region has 15 residues. The CDR3 region has the DNA TGTGCCACACAGAGGCGACAGGGAGTACACACTGAAGCTTTCTTT. Its translation: CATQRRQGVHTEAFF.

The chain recombines TRBV7-2 with TRBJ1-1; D uncertain. V was cut by 5 bases and J by 5 bases, with 12 bases left in between. This CDR3 spans 13 amino acids. Germline CDR1 and CDR2: SGHTA and FQGNSA. The CDR3: CASSPERWTEAFF. The CDR3 coding sequence is TGTGCCAGCAGCCCAGAGAGGTGGACTGAAGCTTTCTTT.

The rearrangement links TRBV7-4 to TRBJ2-1; 9 positions match TRBD2. Germline-derived CDR1 and CDR2 are SGHVT and SQSDAQ. Unmatched junction bases numbered 19, after V lost 3 bases and J lost 7 bases. This CDR3 region has 19 residues. The CDR3 region is CASSFYPFFGGGAENEQFF. The DNA for the CDR3 is TGTGCCAGCAGCTTCTATCCGTTTTTTGGCGGGGGGGCCGAAAATGAGCAGTTCTTC.

V gene TRBV13 combines with J gene TRBJ2-7; TRBD2 aligns across 8 bases. V lost 6 bases to trimming and J lost 5 bases; unmatched junction nucleotides: 12. The CDR3 has 15 residues. The germline CDR1 and CDR2 sequences are PRHDT and FYEKMQ (reference sequence). The CDR3 bases are TGTGCCAGCAGGAATGTAGCGGGGTTGGGTAACGAGCAGTACTTC. Protein sequence: CASRNVAGLGNEQYF.

The rearrangement links TRBV7-9 to TRBJ1-1; no definite D call. The CDR3 covers 15 residues. V shed 5 bases and J shed 3 bases, with 16 bases lying between them. From germline, CDR1 is SEHNR and CDR2 FQNEAQ (reference sequence). CDR3 DNA sequence: TGTGCCAGCAGCCCCGGTGCTACGGGGTACACTGAAGCTTTCTTT. This codes for CASSPGATGYTEAFF.

The genes are TRBV11-2 and TRBJ2-7; TRBD1 is a possible D gene (5 bases). CDR1 is SGHAT, CDR2 FQNNGV, per germline. Trimming stripped 5 bases from V and 7 bases from J, with 12 bases between. The CDR3 spans 12 residues. The DNA of the CDR3 is TGTGCCAGCAGCCAGGGCGGCGAAGAGCAGTACTTC. Amino acids: CASSQGGEEQYF.

This chain uses TRBV7-2 with TRBJ1-2; 8 nucleotides match TRBD1. The CDR3 totals 18 residues. The V gene's germline CDR1 is SGHTA and CDR2 FQGNSA. The junction had 18 bases not matched to a gene; V was cut back by 5 bases and J by 4 bases. CDR3 loop: CASSPTSGTGALGYGYTF. The CDR3 region has the DNA TGTGCCAGCAGCCCCACCAGCGGGACAGGAGCTTTGGGCTATGGCTACACCTTC.

The chain uses TRBV29-1 and TRBJ1-2; TRBD1 is a possible D gene (6 bases). Per the germline V gene, CDR1 is SQVTM and CDR2 is ANQGSEA. Trimming shortened V by 0 bases and J by 0 bases, and 14 bases separated the two germline ends. This CDR3 has 16 amino acids. The CDR3 bases are TGCAGCGTTGAAGATCCTTGGGGGGGGCCTAACTATGGCTACACCTTC. Translating gives CSVEDPWGGPNYGYTF. Full variable domain (remainder filled in from reference TRBV29-1 and TRBJ1-2): SAVISQKPSRDICQRGTSLTIQCQVDSQVTMMFWYRQQPGQSLTLIATANQGSEATYESGFVIDKFPISRPNLTFSTLTVSNMSPEDSSIYLCSVEDPWGGPNYGYTFGSGTRLTVV.

The rearrangement uses TRBV27 and TRBJ1-2, with 7 bases fitting TRBD1. The V and J ends lost 7 bases and 0 bases, in that order; junction bases with no gene match: 14. The CDR3 runs to 17 residues. Per germline, CDR1 MNHEY and CDR2 SMNVEV (reference sequence). CDR3: CASTMRGPFLANYGYTF. As DNA, the CDR3 is TGTGCCAGCACCATGAGGGGGCCCTTTCTAGCTAACTATGGCTACACCTTC.

The CDR3 region is CASSHTSGGNEQFF. The DNA of the CDR3 is TGTGCCAGCAGTCATACTAGCGGGGGAAATGAGCAGTTCTTC. V is TRBV6-6 and J is TRBJ2-1; TRBD2 matches 11 bases. V lost 5 bases, J lost 7 bases, and 4 bases stayed unmatched. CDR1 MNHNY and CDR2 SVGAGI come from the germline V gene (reference sequence). This CDR3 is 14 amino acids long.

This clone occurred once. The chain employs TRBV6-5 and TRBJ1-2; 8 bases line up with TRBD1. Unmatched junction bases numbered 7, after V lost 7 bases and J lost 6 bases. This CDR3 spans 13 amino acids. The germline V gene has CDR1 MNHEY and CDR2 SVGAGI. DNA for the CDR3: TGTGCCAGCAAAGTGGACAGGGCCGATGGCTACACCTTC. Translated, it gives CASKVDRADGYTF.

This clone turned up a few times. CDR3 nucleotides: TGTGCCAGCAGCCAAGATCTTGCAGGGGGCCCTGAAGCTTTCTTT. Its protein product is CASSQDLAGGPEAFF. The chain uses TRBV14 and TRBJ1-1; 8 nucleotides align to TRBD1. The CDR3 has 15 amino acids. The J segment lost 6 bases and the V segment lost 0 bases, leaving 6 bases of the junction unmatched. In germline, CDR1 is SGHDN, CDR2 FVKESK.

The chain has TRBV5-1 and TRBJ1-1; D gene ambiguous. From germline, CDR1 is SGHRS and CDR2 YFSETQ. The CDR3 is 15 amino acids. V shed 4 bases and J shed 6 bases, with 19 bases lying between them. The CDR3, as DNA: TGCGCCAGCAGCCCTACTCCACGAGGATGGGCTGAAGCTTTCTTT. Translated, it gives CASSPTPRGWAEAFF. Drawing the rest from reference TRBV5-1 and TRBJ1-1, the complete variable domain is KAGVTQTPRYLIKTRGQQVTLSCSPISGHRSVSWYQQTPGQGLQFLFEYFSETQRNKGNFPGRFSGRQFSNSRSEMNVSTLELGDSALYLCASSPTPRGWAEAFFGQGTRLTVV.

V and J are TRBV30 and TRBJ1-1; weak D call: TRBD1 (6 bases). Looked up from germline, CDR1 is GTSNPN and CDR2 is SVGIG (reference sequence). The V gene lost 2 bases and the J gene lost 2 bases, with 18 bases spanning the gap. The CDR3 is 16 amino acids. The CDR3 DNA follows: TGTGCCTGGAGTAATAACAACAGGGTGGATAACACTGAAGCTTTCTTT. It is translated as CAWSNNNRVDNTEAFF.

This chain links TRBV10-3 with TRBJ1-1; 11 nucleotides agree with TRBD1. The CDR3 is 13 amino acids. CDR1 and CDR2 from the germline V gene are ENHRY and SYGVKD. J gave up 4 bases and V 10 bases, and 5 bases lay outside the gene matches. The CDR3 spells CATSGTGGTEAFF. CDR3 bases: TGTGCCACCTCCGGGACAGGGGGCACTGAAGCTTTCTTT.

This chain connects TRBV7-2 to TRBJ2-1; D ambiguous. This CDR3 has 11 amino acids. Germline V CDR1 and CDR2: SGHTA, FQGNSA. The V and J ends lost 3 bases and 7 bases respectively, with 4 bases between them. Written as DNA, the CDR3 is TGTGCCAGCAGCTTCGAGAATGAGCAGTTCTTC. This encodes CASSFENEQFF.

V usage is TRBV4-3 and J usage is TRBJ1-2, with TRBD1 matching over 9 bases. V dropped 4 bases and J dropped 4; count of bases not matched to a gene: 16. CDR1 LGHNA and CDR2 YSLEER come from the germline V gene. This CDR3 has 18 residues. The CDR3 sequence: CASSPRRTGAELLYGYTF. DNA of the CDR3: TGCGCCAGCAGCCCTCGTCGGACAGGGGCCGAACTTCTCTATGGCTACACCTTC.

In this sample, this clone turned up once. The rearrangement uses TRBV19 and TRBJ2-1; 11 nucleotides align to TRBD2. This CDR3 spans 19 amino acids. The V gene's germline CDR1 is LNHDA and CDR2 SQIVND (reference sequence). V was clipped by 4 bases and J by 0 bases; unmatched bases: 11. The CDR3 is CASSRTSGPKQPSYNEQFF. The CDR3 DNA follows: TGTGCCAGTAGTAGGACTAGCGGGCCCAAACAACCCTCCTACAATGAGCAGTTCTTC.

This chain links TRBV28 with TRBJ2-1; TRBD1 aligns across 10 bases. Trimming removed 2 bases from V and 5 bases from J; junction bases left unmatched: 6. Germline V lookup: CDR1 MDHEN, CDR2 SYDVKM. The CDR3 sequence is 16 residues long. The CDR3 bases are TGTGCCAGCAGTTTAAGCCCGGGACAGGGGAACAATGAGCAGTTCTTC. This translates into CASSLSPGQGNNEQFF.